This record covers a single TCR beta chain. Its specificity is unknown. The CDR3 consists of 16 residues. Germline V lookup: CDR1 MGHRA, CDR2 YSYEKL. The data belong to a study of monozygotic twins with inflammatory bowel disease. Study results and limitations: Immunosuppressive treatments differing between patients may have added repertoire variability. Among IBD patients, TCRbeta diversity (inverse Simpson) was lower than in healthy co-twins.

From its re-call of the 5' RACE reads, TCRdb lists each CDR3 protein once, without DNA. This table lists around 370,000 distinct CDR3 sequences. The rearrangement joins TRBV4-1 to TRBJ2-2; there is no DNA to check the TCRdb D call of TRBD1. This TCR derives from a human donor with ulcerative colitis or Crohn's disease, or a healthy co-twin of an affected twin (not recorded which). Sequenced: blood. CDR3: CASSQSNRGSTGELFF.